This TCR beta chain was profiled in a study of T cell repertoires in cytomegalovirus infection (dated by TCRdb to between 2018 and 2021). Regarding the research as a whole: Donor HLA type was relevant to the analysis, as public TCR beta signatures indicated carriage of CMV infection together with the matching HLA type. The paper's findings and limits, for the study overall: The ex vivo response was dominated by HLA-C-restricted CMV-specific TCR beta clonotypes, which also provided the single most frequent clonotype in two of eight donors. In both this cohort and an independent cohort of 350 or so donors, the cumulative frequency of public TCR beta family members distinguished carriers of CMV infection plus the relevant HLA type.

V is pared back by 3 bases and J by 5 bases, with 13 bases lying between the germline termini. As encoded in the germline V gene (reference sequence), CDR1 is GTSNPN while CDR2 is SVGIG. Counted from cysteine to phenylalanine, this CDR3 has 13 amino acids. CDR3 DNA is the only sequence kept; it has 39 bases, read in frame from the first base. The sequencer listed for this sample is Illumina HiSeq 1500. TCRdb cleaned the public reads at Q25 with fastp, built clones with MiXCR and kept in-frame beta chains. Here each entry gathers all rows of one CDR3 protein and keeps the most common genes and DNA. This sample has fewer than 300,000 distinct CDR3 sequences in its table, and about 26% of those were observed once. The ten top clones hold approximately 13% of the sample. A note on this clonotype: The antigen it recognizes is unknown. Base qualities are not at hand, and no much larger clone is one base apart.

This receptor was taken from a human donor in good health (CMV status not recorded). Some clones in this sample may be carry-over from other donors' samples. Here the chain combines TRBV30 and TRBJ1-1; TRBD1 might be the D gene, on 6 matching bases. Material: PBMCs. The sequence in DNA is TGTGCCTGGAGCGTCAGGGGAGGAACTGAAGCTTTCTTT. This sequence encodes CAWSVRGGTEAFF. With the portions outside the CDR3 filled from the reference TRBV30 and TRBJ1-1 genes, the complete variable region becomes SQTIHQWPATLVQPVGSPLSLECTVEGTSNPNLYWYRQAAGRGLQLLFYSVGIGQISSEVPQNLSASRPQDRQFILSSKKLLLSDSGFYLCAWSVRGGTEAFFGQGTRLTVV.